This TCR beta chain was observed in a study of blood T cell repertoires in COVID-19. Sequencing was performed with immunoSEQ multiplex PCR; in TCRdb, only in-frame clones are kept and a portion is missing. This table holds roughly 300,000 clones, under 90% found once. CDR1 is GTSNPN, CDR2 SVGIG, per germline (reference sequence). This CDR3 has 14 residues. The J segment lost 8 bases and the V segment lost 3 bases, leaving 10 bases of the junction unmatched. Sequenced material: peripheral blood. This rearrangement joins TRBV30 to TRBJ1-2; 9 bases map to TRBD1. The clonotype comes from a woman between 55 and 75 years old with active or convalescent COVID-19. The CDR3 protein is CAWRADRGSFGYTF. Here the CDR3 DNA reads TGTGCCTGGAGGGCGGACAGGGGATCCTTCGGCTACACCTTC.